The clone carrying this T cell receptor beta chain has a handful of counts. Its specificity is unknown. These data belong to a study of CD8 T cells in ankylosing spondylitis. MiXCR, applied by TCRdb to the 5' RACE reads, yields one record per CDR3 protein. Here the sample spans about 750,000 distinct CDR3 sequences, around 17% being singletons. This CDR3 region has 20 residues. CDR1 and CDR2 from the germline V gene are MNHEY and SVGEGT. Trimming cost V 4 bases and J 0 bases; bases outside gene matches: 17. Study-wide results and limits: One TCR beta motif, made up of eight highly homologous variants, appeared characteristic of ankylosing spondylitis blood.

The V and J genes are TRBV6-2 or TRBV6-3 and TRBJ2-1, with 8 bases lining up with TRBD2. Sequenced sample: blood, either unsorted or a sorted T cell fraction (not recorded which). This TCR came from a male donor with ankylosing spondylitis. The CDR3 DNA reads as TGTGCCAGCAGTTCCCTACTAGCGGCGAAAGCGCAGAGCTCCTACAATGAGCAGTTCTTC. The encoded protein is CASSSLLAAKAQSSYNEQFF.